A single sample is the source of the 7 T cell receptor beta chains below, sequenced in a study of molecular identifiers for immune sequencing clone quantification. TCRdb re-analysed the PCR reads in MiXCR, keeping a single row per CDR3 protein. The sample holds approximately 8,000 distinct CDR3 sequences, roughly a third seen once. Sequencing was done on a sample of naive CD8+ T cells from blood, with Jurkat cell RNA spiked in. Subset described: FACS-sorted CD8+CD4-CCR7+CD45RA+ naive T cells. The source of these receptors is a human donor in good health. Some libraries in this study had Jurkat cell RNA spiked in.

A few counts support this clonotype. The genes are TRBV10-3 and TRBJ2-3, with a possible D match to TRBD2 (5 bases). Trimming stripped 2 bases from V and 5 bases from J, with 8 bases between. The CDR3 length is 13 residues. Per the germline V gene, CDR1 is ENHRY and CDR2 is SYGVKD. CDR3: CAISEVSEDTQYF. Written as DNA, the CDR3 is TGTGCCATCAGTGAGGTTAGCGAAGATACGCAGTATTTT.

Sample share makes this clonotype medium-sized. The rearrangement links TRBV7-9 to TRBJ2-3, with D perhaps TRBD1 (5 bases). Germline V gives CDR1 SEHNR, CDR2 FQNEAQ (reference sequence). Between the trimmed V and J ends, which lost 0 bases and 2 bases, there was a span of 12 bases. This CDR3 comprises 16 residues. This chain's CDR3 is CASSLALGASTDTQYF. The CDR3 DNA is TGTGCCAGCAGCTTAGCGCTTGGGGCGTCCACAGATACGCAGTATTTT.

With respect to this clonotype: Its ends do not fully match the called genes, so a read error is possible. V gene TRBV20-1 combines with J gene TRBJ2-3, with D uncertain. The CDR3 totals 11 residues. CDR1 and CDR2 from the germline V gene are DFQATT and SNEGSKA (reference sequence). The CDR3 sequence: CGARLLNTQYF. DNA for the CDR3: TGCGGTGCTAGATTGTTAAATACGCAGTATTTT.

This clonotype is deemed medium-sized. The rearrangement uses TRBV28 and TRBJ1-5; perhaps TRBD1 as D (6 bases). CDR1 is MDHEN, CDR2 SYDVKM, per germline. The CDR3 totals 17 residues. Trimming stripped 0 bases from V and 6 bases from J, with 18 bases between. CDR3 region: CASSLWTDGGGVQPQHF. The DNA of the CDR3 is TGTGCCAGCAGTTTATGGACGGACGGAGGGGGGGTTCAGCCCCAGCATTTT.

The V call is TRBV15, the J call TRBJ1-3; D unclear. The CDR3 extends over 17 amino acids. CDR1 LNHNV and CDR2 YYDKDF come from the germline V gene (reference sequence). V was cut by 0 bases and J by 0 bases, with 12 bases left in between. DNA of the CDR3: TGTGCCACCAGCAGAGATGTTGAACTCAGCTCTGGAAACACCATATATTTT. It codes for CATSRDVELSSGNTIYF.

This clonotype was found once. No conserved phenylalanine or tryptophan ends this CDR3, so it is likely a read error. CDR3 amino acids: CASGLTSGTYEQYL. For the CDR3, the DNA is TGTGCCAGCGGCCTGACTAGCGGCACCTACGAGCAGTACCTC. The chain uses TRBV2 and TRBJ2-7, with 9 bases aligning to TRBD2. From germline, CDR1 is SNHLY and CDR2 FYNNEI. With V trimmed by 8 bases and J by 2 bases, 7 bases remained unmatched. The CDR3 spans 14 residues.

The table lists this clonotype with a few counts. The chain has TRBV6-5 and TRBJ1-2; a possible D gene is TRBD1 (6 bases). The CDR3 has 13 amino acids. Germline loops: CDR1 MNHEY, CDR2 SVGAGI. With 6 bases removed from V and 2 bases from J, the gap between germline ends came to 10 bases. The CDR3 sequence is CASSPDRNYGYTF. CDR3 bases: TGTGCCAGCAGCCCGGACAGAAACTATGGCTACACCTTC.